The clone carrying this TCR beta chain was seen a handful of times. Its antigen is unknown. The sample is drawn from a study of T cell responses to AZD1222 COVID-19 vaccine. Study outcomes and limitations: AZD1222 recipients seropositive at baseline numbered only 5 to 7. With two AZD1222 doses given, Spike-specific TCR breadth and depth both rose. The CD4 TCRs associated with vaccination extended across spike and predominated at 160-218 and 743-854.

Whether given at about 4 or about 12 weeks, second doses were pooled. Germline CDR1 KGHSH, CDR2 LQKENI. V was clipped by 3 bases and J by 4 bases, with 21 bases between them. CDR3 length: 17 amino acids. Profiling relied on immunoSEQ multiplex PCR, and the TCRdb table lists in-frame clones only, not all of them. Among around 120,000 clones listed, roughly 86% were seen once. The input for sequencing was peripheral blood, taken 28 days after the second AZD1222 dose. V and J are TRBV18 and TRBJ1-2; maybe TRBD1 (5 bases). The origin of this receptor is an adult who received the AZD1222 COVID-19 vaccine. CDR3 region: CASSPNAARDEPYGYTF. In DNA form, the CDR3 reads TGTGCCAGCTCACCCAACGCCGCCCGGGACGAGCCCTATGGCTACACCTTC.